The 17 T cell receptor beta chains below were found in one sample sequenced in a study of blood T cell repertoires in COVID-19. Clones were sequenced by immunoSEQ multiplex PCR, and TCRdb holds only the in-frame ones, with some missing. Of about 210,000 clones in the sample, about 91% were seen once. Sequenced input: PBMCs or T cells enriched from blood (not recorded which). The source of these receptors is a man between 18 and 35 years old with acute COVID-19.

The CDR3 protein is CASSPLTGGAAYEQYF. As DNA, the CDR3 is TGCGCCAGCAGCCCACTCACAGGGGGCGCCGCCTACGAGCAGTACTTC. The chain carries TRBV4-1 and TRBJ2-7, with 9 bases aligning to TRBD1. CDR3 length: 16 residues. Germline loops: CDR1 MGHRA, CDR2 YSYEKL. V was pared by 4 bases and J by 2 bases, with 9 bases of the junction left unmatched.

The gene calls are TRBV9 and TRBJ2-5, with 16 bases fitting TRBD2. Per germline, CDR1 SGDLS and CDR2 YYNGEE. The CDR3 runs to 17 residues. With V trimmed by 2 bases and J by 5 bases, 6 bases remained unmatched. CDR3 bases: TGTGCCAGCAGCGTCGGGACTAGCGGGAGGGCCGAGGAGACCCAGTACTTC. Its translation: CASSVGTSGRAEETQYF.

This chain joins TRBV6-5 and TRBJ1-2; TRBD1 matches 7 bases. Losses at the gene ends were 11 bases for V and 2 bases for J; bases not matched to a gene: 5. CDR1 and CDR2 from the germline V gene are MNHEY and SVGAGI. The CDR3 length is 12 residues. The CDR3 protein is CAGLQGNYGYTF. Written as DNA, the CDR3 is TGTGCCGGGTTACAGGGGAACTATGGCTACACCTTC.

The V call is TRBV5-6, the J call TRBJ2-6, with a tentative D call TRBD2 (5 bases). The CDR3 length is 15 residues. Trimming removed 4 bases from V and 0 bases from J, with 8 bases in between. Germline loops: CDR1 SGHDT, CDR2 YYEEEE. CDR3 sequence: CASSQDFSGANVLTF. For the CDR3, the DNA is TGTGCCAGCAGCCAGGACTTCTCTGGGGCCAACGTCCTGACTTTC. The full variable domain, rest sourced from reference TRBV5-6 and TRBJ2-6, is DAGVTQSPTHLIKTRGQQVTLRCSPKSGHDTVSWYQQALGQGPQFIFQYYEEEERQRGNFPDRFSGHQFPNYSSELNVNALLLGDSALYLCASSQDFSGANVLTFGAGSRLTVL.

In this sample, this clone turned up a few times. The chain has TRBV6-5 and TRBJ2-1; no clear D gene. Germline V gene sequence: CDR1 MNHEY, CDR2 SVGAGI. V shed 5 bases and J shed 9 bases, with 17 bases lying between them. This CDR3 is 14 amino acids long. CDR3 bases: TGTGCCAGCAGTCGCCGGGTCAAAGAAGGTGAGCAGTTCTTC. This gives the protein CASSRRVKEGEQFF.

The chain combines TRBV7-9 with TRBJ1-4; a weak D match, TRBD1 (6 bases). The CDR3 has 16 residues. Germline assignment: CDR1 SEHNR and CDR2 FQNEAQ (reference sequence). Trimming took 0 bases from V and 3 from J, leaving 11 bases between them. CDR3 DNA sequence: TGTGCCAGCAGCTTAGCTGGGGGCGAATCTAATGAAAAACTGTTTTTT. It is translated as CASSLAGGESNEKLFF.

This clone turned up a few times. J is TRBJ1-1 and V is TRBV11-1; D not resolved. From germline, CDR1 is SGHAT and CDR2 FQDESV (reference sequence). Deletions cut 5 bases from V and 8 bases from J, with 9 bases between. CDR3 length: 11 amino acids. Here the CDR3 reads CASSRGREAFF. The CDR3 nucleotides read TGTGCCAGCAGCCGAGGAAGGGAAGCTTTCTTT.

The chain links TRBV3-1 (or the pseudogene TRBV3-2) to TRBJ1-6, with D hard to call. The V gene lost 3 bases and the J gene lost 9 bases, with 12 bases spanning the gap. CDR1 is LGHDT, CDR2 YNNKEL, per germline (reference sequence). The CDR3 is made up of 14 amino acids. The CDR3 coding sequence is TGTGCCAGCAGCCAGTTTACAGAGGGTTCACCCCTCCACTTT. Amino acid sequence: CASSQFTEGSPLHF.

The CDR3, as DNA: TGTGCCAGCAGCCCAAGGGCCCAGGGGGCAATCACTGAAGCTTTCTTT. Translated: CASSPRAQGAITEAFF. The rearrangement joins TRBV7-6 to TRBJ1-1; 8 nucleotides align to TRBD1. Germline CDR1 and CDR2: SGHVS and FNYEAQ. Trimming cost V 5 bases and J 4 bases; bases outside gene matches: 12. This CDR3 comprises 16 residues.

This sequence joins TRBV6-2 or TRBV6-3 and TRBJ2-3; TRBD2 matches 11 bases. This CDR3 is 15 amino acids long. Looked up from germline, CDR1 is MNHEY and CDR2 is SVGEGT. V dropped 2 bases and J dropped 3; count of bases not matched to a gene: 1. CDR3 bases: TGTGCCAGCAGTTACGGACTAGCGGGTACAGATACGCAGTATTTT. Translating gives CASSYGLAGTDTQYF.

The chain couples TRBV18 to TRBJ2-3; 7 nucleotides align to TRBD2. The trim removed 0 bases at V and 7 bases at J, leaving 10 bases unmatched. From germline, CDR1 is KGHSH and CDR2 LQKENI. CDR3 size: 16 residues. The CDR3 DNA is TGTGCCAGCTCACCACCCTCTGCGGGAGCGATGAATACGCAGTATTTT. Encoded protein: CASSPPSAGAMNTQYF.

This chain links TRBV28 with TRBJ2-1; 10 nucleotides agree with TRBD2. This CDR3 region has 14 residues. Per the germline V gene, CDR1 is MDHEN and CDR2 is SYDVKM. Germline trimming cut 4 bases from V and 3 bases from J; bases unmatched to any gene: 0. The CDR3 region has the DNA TGTGCCAGCAGTTCTAGCGGGAGCTACAATGAGCAGTTCTTC. Its protein is CASSSSGSYNEQFF.

V and J are TRBV2 and TRBJ2-3; the D gene is possibly TRBD1 (5 bases). The CDR3 totals 13 residues. Trimming removed 7 bases from V and 6 bases from J, with 14 bases in between. Germline V CDR1 and CDR2: SNHLY, FYNNEI. This chain's CDR3 is CASKWSGSDTQYF. CDR3 coding DNA: TGTGCCAGCAAATGGTCAGGGTCGGATACGCAGTATTTT.

There are many counts of this clone. The J gene is TRBJ1-5, the V gene TRBV28; 10 bases agree with TRBD1. This CDR3 is 15 amino acids long. Per the germline V gene, CDR1 is MDHEN and CDR2 is SYDVKM. With V trimmed by 5 bases and J by 5 bases, 6 bases remained unmatched. Here the CDR3 DNA reads TGTGCCAGCAGTCCGGGACAGGGGTTTTATCAGCCCCAGCATTTT. This encodes CASSPGQGFYQPQHF. Supplemented by reference TRBV28 and TRBJ1-5, the full variable domain reads DVKVTQSSRYLVKRTGEKVFLECVQDMDHENMFWYRQDPGLGLRLIYFSYDVKMKEKGDIPEGYSVSREKKERFSLILESASTNQTSMYLCASSPGQGFYQPQHFGDGTRLSIL.

The rearrangement joins TRBV29-1 to TRBJ2-3; D not resolved. This CDR3 is built from 13 residues. Per germline, CDR1 SQVTM and CDR2 ANQGSEA. The V gene lost 5 bases and the J gene lost 0 bases, with 9 bases spanning the gap. CDR3 coding DNA: TGCAGCGTTCCCTTGTCGAGCACAGATACGCAGTATTTT. This encodes CSVPLSSTDTQYF.

V usage is TRBV4-1 and J usage is TRBJ2-1, with 10 nucleotides matching TRBD2. The CDR3 totals 17 residues. The germline V gene has CDR1 MGHRA and CDR2 YSYEKL. Trimming at V came to 0 bases and at J to 0 bases, leaving 2 bases not matched to a gene. As DNA, the CDR3 is TGCGCCAGCAGCCAAGATACTAGCGGGAACTCCTACAATGAGCAGTTCTTC. It yields the protein CASSQDTSGNSYNEQFF.

This clone was observed a handful of times. The gene calls are TRBV27 and TRBJ1-2; maybe TRBD1 (6 bases). CDR3 length: 14 amino acids. Between the trimmed V and J ends, which lost 5 bases and 6 bases, there was a span of 16 bases. CDR1 and CDR2 from the germline V gene are MNHEY and SMNVEV (reference sequence). The CDR3 DNA is TGTGCCAGCAGTGGGACACCAAGGGCGAATGGCTACACCTTC. Encoded protein: CASSGTPRANGYTF.